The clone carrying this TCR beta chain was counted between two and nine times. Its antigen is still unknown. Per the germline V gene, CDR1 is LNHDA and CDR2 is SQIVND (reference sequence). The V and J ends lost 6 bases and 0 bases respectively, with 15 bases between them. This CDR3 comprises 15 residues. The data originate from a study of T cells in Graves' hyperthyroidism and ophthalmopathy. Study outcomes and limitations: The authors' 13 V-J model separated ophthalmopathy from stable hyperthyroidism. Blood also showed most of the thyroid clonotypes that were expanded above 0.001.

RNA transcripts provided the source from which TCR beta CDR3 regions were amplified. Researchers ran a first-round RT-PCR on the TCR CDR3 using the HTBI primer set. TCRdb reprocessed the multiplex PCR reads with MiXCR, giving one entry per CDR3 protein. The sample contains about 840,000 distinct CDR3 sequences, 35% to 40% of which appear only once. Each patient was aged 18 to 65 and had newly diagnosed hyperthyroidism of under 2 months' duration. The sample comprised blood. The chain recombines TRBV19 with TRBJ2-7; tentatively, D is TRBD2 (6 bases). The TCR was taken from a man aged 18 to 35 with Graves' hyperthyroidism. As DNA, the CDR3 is TGTGCCAGTAGCGGGTCGGGGAGGAGCTCCTACGAGCAGTACTTC. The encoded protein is CASSGSGRSSYEQYF.